This T cell receptor (beta chain) derives from a study of cytomegalovirus exposure and HLA in healthy donors (dated by TCRdb to 2016 to 2017). In the study overall: In an earlier analysis of 450 to 750 of the donors, 276 Gb of sequence data and 90 million to 120 million unique TCR beta sequences from about 179 million T cells were reported. The study aimed to test whether signatures of past pathogen exposure could be identified by cataloging public T cell receptors. To study patterns of TCR occurrence, a later analysis re-analyzed previously published TCR beta repertoires from 500 to 850 donors and added high-resolution HLA genotyping. High-throughput TCR immunosequencing, statistical association of individual TCRs with disease status, and machine learning were combined to predict cytomegalovirus infection status. The number of typed donors differed by locus: about 620-640 for A, B, C, DRB1 and DQB1; some 500 for DQA1; some 590 for DPA1; and around 490 for DPB1. Genome-wide SNP genotypes for about 55% of the 666 donors were used in a later genetic analysis, which treated that subset as a discovery cohort. Roughly 300 gigabases of sequencing data and 70 million to 95 million unique TCR sequences made up an early release that covered 500 to 650 HLA-typed donors. Both class I and class II loci were covered by HLA typing, at four-digit resolution. Among the approximately 400 genotyped donors, around 81% belonged to the genetic ancestry cluster associated with self-reported Caucasian donors. Four to six DR-DQ haplotypes were handled as single units for association and clustering, since linkage in the cohort was strong. On average, roughly 200,000 unique TCR beta nucleotide sequences were sequenced per donor among about 400 genotyped donors of the cohort, with roughly 19% of those sequences being non-productive. Donor age, sex, ethnicity and CMV serostatus were compiled alongside the repertoire data. Rather than drawing on any new phenotypic data, the later analysis identified candidate immune exposures from TCR beta sequences and the way those sequences occurred across donors. In addition to the first cohort of around 670 subjects, a separate validation cohort of 120 different subjects was used. All discovery cohort repertoires had been generated using a single sequencing platform. The study profiled the T cell repertoires of 500 to 800 subjects by immunosequencing and related them to cytomegalovirus serostatus. In an earlier analysis of roughly 540 of the donors, high-throughput TCR beta sequencing was used to judge whether each TCR beta V gene segment behaved as functional or pseudogenic. On the study overall, not on this receptor specifically: Most TCR sequences were observed very rarely across donors, whereas some public TCRs were present in many individuals. In a later analysis, TCR association rates were found to vary across HLA loci, with the most associated TCRs seen for DRB1 alleles and the fewest for HLA-C alleles. In vitro tests confirmed that a few of the cytomegalovirus-associated TCR beta chains recognize cytomegalovirus antigens. In a later analysis, several top co-occurrence clusters were reported to appear linked to parvovirus B19, influenza, CMV and Epstein-Barr virus. In a later genetic analysis, a missense DCLRE1C variant was associated with V-gene and J-gene trimming of TCR beta chains, and the association was replicated in an independent cohort. In both the original and validation cohorts, the classifier was reported to diagnose cytomegalovirus status with high specificity and sensitivity. CMV serostatus was the only immune exposure information available for the cohort. Because the 87-base-pair reads could not distinguish some IMGT-functional V segments, including TRBV6-2 and TRBV6-3, those segments were excluded. The study listed 164 TCR beta chains as associated with cytomegalovirus. In a later genetic analysis, fewer N-insertions in productive TCRs were reported among donors in an Asian-associated ancestry cluster than the roughly 640-donor mean. The earlier analysis of about 600 of the donors excluded approximately 17 rarely observed V segments, including chromosome 9 orphons, because counts were too low. Only TCR beta chains were sequenced in this cohort, and the absence of alpha or paired-chain data limited detectable features. Broadly in line with IMGT annotations, most TCR beta V segments showed up in productive rearrangements about 87% or about 30% of the time in an earlier analysis of 587 of the donors. A group of highly shared sequence variants was considered likely to be a technical artifact of the sequencing pipeline. When HLA alleles, especially DR and DQ, strongly co-occurred, attributing TCR associations to individual alleles was difficult. Correlated functional status among segregating V segments might reflect linkage disequilibrium, but an unknown experimental factor could not be ruled out. Because some donors lacked HLA typing at each locus, the association tests relied only on the typed subset. A later analysis found that most CMV-associated TCR beta chains appeared HLA-restricted, with HLA associations seemingly driven largely by CMV exposure. A further reported finding was that TCR beta sequences accurately predicted the HLA-A and HLA-B alleles for most subjects in the first cohort. It was suggested by the authors that the approach could potentially be generalized to other disease states and immunological phenotypes. Roughly uniform sequencing depth across donors was assumed in presence/absence analyses, although this assumption may not hold. In a later analysis, HLA-associated TCR beta chains showed more clonal expansion and lower generation probabilities than non-associated chains that were equally common. At a false discovery rate of 0.05, a later analysis linked some 17,000 TCR beta sequences to specific HLA alleles.

Its CDR3 holds 19 amino acids, cysteine through phenylalanine. Only the CDR3 region is kept as DNA, spanning 57 bases read in frame from base 1. According to the germline V gene, CDR1 reads SGHTA and CDR2 reads FQGNSA. Relative to germline, V is 5 bases shorter and J is 0 bases shorter, with 23 bases between their ends. Of note for this clone: It has no known antigen specificity. The sample holds no much larger clone one base away, and base qualities are not on file.

The library came from the immunoSEQ multiplex PCR assay. The multiplex PCR relied on a mix of 60 forward primers for TCR Vbeta segments and 13 reverse primers for TCR Jbeta segments. The CDR3 region of rearranged TCR beta genes was amplified from genomic DNA by a multiplex PCR assay. The amplified TCR beta libraries were sequenced on the Illumina HiSeq System as 87-base-pair reads. Per the original workflow: In a later analysis, some 80 million unique TCR beta chains were counted across the approximately 640 repertoires, and about 10 million of these chains were shared by at least two donors. Raw reads were error-corrected and collapsed into unique sequences with a nearest-neighbor algorithm that merged closely related sequences to remove PCR and sequencing errors. V, D and J gene segments were assigned by aligning CDR3 sequences to IMGT reference sequences. For a sequence to be retained, a match of at least six nucleotides was required to both a V gene segment and a J gene segment. A rearrangement was called productive if the CDR3 had no stop codons and remained in frame with V and J, and every other rearrangement was called non-productive. Following IMGT convention, CDR3 was defined as the stretch from the second conserved V-encoded cysteine to the conserved J-encoded phenylalanine. In an earlier analysis of around 540 of the donors, sequences lacking an unambiguous match to a single V gene segment were excluded. An earlier analysis of 587 of the donors classified V segments as functional when productive rearrangements were above 56.7% and as segregating when the standard deviation between donors was above 5%. A statistical classification framework was built to diagnose cytomegalovirus status from the catalog of TCR beta chain sequences. V and J gene assignment, in a later analysis, came from comparing TCR nucleotide sequences with IMGT/GENE-DB human TR gene sequences. Using the TCRdist pipeline, a later analysis assigned CDR3 sequences along with most-parsimonious VDJ recombination scenarios. In a later analysis, every TCR beta chain was defined by the combination of its CDR3 amino acid sequence and its V-gene family, and reads without a unique V-gene family were dropped. In a later analysis, 500 to 700 highly shared, low-generation-probability nucleotide sequences were removed to address suspected cross-contamination and a sequencing artifact. For each public chain, a later analysis derived a clonal expansion index from normalized ranks of inferred template counts within each repertoire. Generation probabilities in a later analysis came from a VDJ recombination model fitted to out-of-frame rearrangements, and those results were checked against IGoR. A later analysis scored TCR-TCR, TCR-HLA and TCR-CMV co-occurrence with hypergeometric tests, applying a repertoire-size bias correction to TCR pairs. A later analysis estimated false discovery rates by permuting HLA or CMV assignments 20 times. In a later analysis, co-occurring TCRs were grouped using DBSCAN, and TCRdist sequence similarity was added for clustering within HLA-allele-positive subsets. Repertoires with fewer than 30,000 or more than 120,000 public chains were left out of co-occurrence clustering, as were a few repertoires with anomalous nucleotide sharing. TCRdb limited this immuneACCESS table to in-frame rearrangements with V and J called. A share of clones is missing; checked studies link under half to unresolved V genes, and the rest is unexplained. D and trimming were read from the DNA, whereas the V and J calls and clone size are those reported in that table. Within this sample are 180,000 or so clones, with 76% of them counted one time only. The ten largest make up 2% to 2.5% of the sample.

The cohort comprised some 680 healthy bone marrow donors. All cohort members were sampled while nominally healthy, although unrecorded immune exposures were likely present. The donor tested CMV seropositive, placing the donor among the 250 to 350 seropositive members of the cohort. A peripheral blood sample was provided by each donor, and peripheral blood mononuclear cells were used for TCR beta sequencing. The Qiagen DNeasy Blood Extraction Kit was used to extract genomic DNA from the blood cell samples. The chain is made from TRBV7-2 and TRBJ1-3; D gene: possibly TRBD1, on 5 matching bases. The material sequenced was PBMCs. The sequence was obtained from a woman in her 30s in good health and CMV-seropositive. The DNA sequence follows: TGTGCCAGCAGCCCCTACCCTCCAGGGCGGGGCCGCTCTGGAAACACCATATATTTT. This yields the protein CASSPYPPGRGRSGNTIYF.